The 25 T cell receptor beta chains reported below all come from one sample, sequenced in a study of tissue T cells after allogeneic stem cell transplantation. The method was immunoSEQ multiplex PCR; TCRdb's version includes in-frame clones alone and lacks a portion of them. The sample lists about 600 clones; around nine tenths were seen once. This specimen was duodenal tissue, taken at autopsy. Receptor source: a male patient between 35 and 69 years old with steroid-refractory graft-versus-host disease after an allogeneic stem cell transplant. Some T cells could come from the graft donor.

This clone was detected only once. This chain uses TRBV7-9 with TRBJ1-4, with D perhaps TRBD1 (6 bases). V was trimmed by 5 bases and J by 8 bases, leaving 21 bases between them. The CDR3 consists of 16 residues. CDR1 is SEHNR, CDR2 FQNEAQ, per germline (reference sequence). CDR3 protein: CASSLLRTRGQEKLFF. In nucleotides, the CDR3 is TGTGCCAGCAGCCTGCTCCGGACACGGGGGCAGGAAAAACTGTTTTTT.

The CDR3 here is CASSFLSQVSPRTGYNEQFF. The DNA for the CDR3 is TGCGCCAGCAGCTTTCTTTCCCAGGTGTCCCCTCGGACAGGGTACAATGAGCAGTTCTTC. The chain employs TRBV5-1 and TRBJ2-1, with TRBD1 matching 8 bases. The CDR3 totals 20 residues. Germline V gene lookup returns CDR1 SGHRS and CDR2 YFSETQ. J gave up 4 bases and V 2 bases, and 20 bases lay outside the gene matches.

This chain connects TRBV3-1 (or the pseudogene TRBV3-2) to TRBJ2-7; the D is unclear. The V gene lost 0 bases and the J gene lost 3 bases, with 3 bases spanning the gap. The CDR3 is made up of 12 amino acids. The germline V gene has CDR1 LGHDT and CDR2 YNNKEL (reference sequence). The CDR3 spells CASSQDDYEQYF. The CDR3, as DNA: TGTGCCAGCAGCCAAGATGACTACGAGCAGTACTTC.

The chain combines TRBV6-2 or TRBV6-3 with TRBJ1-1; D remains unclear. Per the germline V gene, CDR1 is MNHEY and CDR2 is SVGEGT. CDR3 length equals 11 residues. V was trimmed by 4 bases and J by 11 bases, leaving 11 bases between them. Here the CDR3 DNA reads TGTGCCAGCAGTTCCGCCCCTTGGGCTTTCTTT. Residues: CASSSAPWAFF.

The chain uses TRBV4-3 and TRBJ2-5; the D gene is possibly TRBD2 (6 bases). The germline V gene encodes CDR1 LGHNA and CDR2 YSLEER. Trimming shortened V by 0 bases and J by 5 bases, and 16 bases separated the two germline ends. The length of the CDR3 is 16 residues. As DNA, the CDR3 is TGCGCCAGCAGCCAAGATCTGGCGACTAGAGAGGAGACCCAGTACTTC. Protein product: CASSQDLATREETQYF.

The CDR3 DNA follows: TGTGCCAGTAGTGGGACTCCCGGGACGGATAGCAATCAGCCCCAGCATTTT. This translates into CASSGTPGTDSNQPQHF. The genes are TRBV19 and TRBJ1-5, with a tentative D call TRBD1 (5 bases). V was shortened by 5 bases and J by 0 bases, with 17 bases between the two germline ends. CDR1 and CDR2 (germline): LNHDA, SQIVND (reference sequence). The CDR3 extends over 17 amino acids.

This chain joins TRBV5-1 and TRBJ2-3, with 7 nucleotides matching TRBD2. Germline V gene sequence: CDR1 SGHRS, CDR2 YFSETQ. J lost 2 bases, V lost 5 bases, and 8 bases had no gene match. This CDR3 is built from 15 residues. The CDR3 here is CASRSGGSYTDTQYF. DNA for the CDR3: TGCGCCAGCAGGTCGGGAGGTTCCTACACAGATACGCAGTATTTT. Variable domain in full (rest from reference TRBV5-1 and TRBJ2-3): KAGVTQTPRYLIKTRGQQVTLSCSPISGHRSVSWYQQTPGQGLQFLFEYFSETQRNKGNFPGRFSGRQFSNSRSEMNVSTLELGDSALYLCASRSGGSYTDTQYFGPGTRLTVL.

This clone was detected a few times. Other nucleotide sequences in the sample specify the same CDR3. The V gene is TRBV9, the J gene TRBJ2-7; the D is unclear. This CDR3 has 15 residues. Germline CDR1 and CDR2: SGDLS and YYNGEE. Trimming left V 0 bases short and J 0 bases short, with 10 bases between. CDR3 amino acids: CASSVGGESSYEQYF. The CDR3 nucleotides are TGTGCCAGCAGCGTAGGCGGCGAGAGCTCCTACGAGCAGTACTTC.

CDR3 loop: CASSQDSYGYTF. The CDR3 DNA is TGCGCCAGCAGCCAAGATAGTTATGGCTACACCTTC. The chain links TRBV4-1 to TRBJ1-2, with D unclear. Germline V gene lookup returns CDR1 MGHRA and CDR2 YSYEKL. CDR3 length equals 12 residues. The V gene lost 0 bases and the J gene lost 5 bases, with 4 bases spanning the gap.

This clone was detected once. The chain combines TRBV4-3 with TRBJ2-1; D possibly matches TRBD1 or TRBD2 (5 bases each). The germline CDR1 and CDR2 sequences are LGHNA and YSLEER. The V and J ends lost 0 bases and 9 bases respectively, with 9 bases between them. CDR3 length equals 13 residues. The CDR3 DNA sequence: TGCGCCAGCAGCCAAGATCGGGGCTGTGAGCAGTTCTTC. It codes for CASSQDRGCEQFF.

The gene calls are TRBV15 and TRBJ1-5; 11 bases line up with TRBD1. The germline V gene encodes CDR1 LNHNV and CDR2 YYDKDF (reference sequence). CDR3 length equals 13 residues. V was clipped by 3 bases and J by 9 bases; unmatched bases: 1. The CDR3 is CATSRGQGGPQHF. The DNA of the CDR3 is TGTGCCACCAGCAGGGGACAGGGGGGGCCCCAGCATTTT.

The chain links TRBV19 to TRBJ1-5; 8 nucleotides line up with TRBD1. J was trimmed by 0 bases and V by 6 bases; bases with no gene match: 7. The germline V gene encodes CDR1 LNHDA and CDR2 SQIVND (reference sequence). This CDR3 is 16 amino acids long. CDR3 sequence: CASSPSTGASNQPQHF. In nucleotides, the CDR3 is TGTGCCAGTAGCCCCTCGACAGGGGCTAGCAATCAGCCCCAGCATTTT.

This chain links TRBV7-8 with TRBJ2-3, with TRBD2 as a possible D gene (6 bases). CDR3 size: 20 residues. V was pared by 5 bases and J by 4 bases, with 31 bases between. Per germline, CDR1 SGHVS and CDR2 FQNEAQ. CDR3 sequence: CASSPTYITFGTPGADTQYF. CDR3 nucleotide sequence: TGTGCCAGCAGCCCCACTTACATTACTTTTGGGACCCCGGGAGCAGATACGCAGTATTTT.

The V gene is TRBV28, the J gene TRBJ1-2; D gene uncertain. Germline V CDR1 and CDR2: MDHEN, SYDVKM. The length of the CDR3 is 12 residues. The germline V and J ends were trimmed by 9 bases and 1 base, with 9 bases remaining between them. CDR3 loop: CASNENNYGYTF. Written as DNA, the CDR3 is TGTGCCAGTAACGAAAATAACTATGGCTACACCTTC.

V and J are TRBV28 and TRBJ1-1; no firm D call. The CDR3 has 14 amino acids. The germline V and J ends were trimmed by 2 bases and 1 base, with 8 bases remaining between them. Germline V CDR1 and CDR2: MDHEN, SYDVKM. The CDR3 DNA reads TGTGCCAGCAGTTTAACGGAAGAGAACACTGAAGCTTTCTTT. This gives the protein CASSLTEENTEAFF.

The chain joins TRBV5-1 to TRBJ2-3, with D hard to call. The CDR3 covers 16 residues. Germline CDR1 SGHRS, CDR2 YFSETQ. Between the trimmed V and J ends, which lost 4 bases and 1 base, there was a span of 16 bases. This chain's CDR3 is CASSPMTSSGTDTQYF. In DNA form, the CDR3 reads TGCGCCAGCAGCCCGATGACCTCGAGCGGCACAGATACGCAGTATTTT.

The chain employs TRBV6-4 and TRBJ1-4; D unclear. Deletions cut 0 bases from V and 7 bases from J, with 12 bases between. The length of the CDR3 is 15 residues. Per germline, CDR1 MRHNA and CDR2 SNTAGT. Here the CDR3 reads CASSDSIGVGEKLFF. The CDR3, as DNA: TGTGCCAGCAGTGACTCGATCGGGGTTGGTGAAAAACTGTTTTTT.

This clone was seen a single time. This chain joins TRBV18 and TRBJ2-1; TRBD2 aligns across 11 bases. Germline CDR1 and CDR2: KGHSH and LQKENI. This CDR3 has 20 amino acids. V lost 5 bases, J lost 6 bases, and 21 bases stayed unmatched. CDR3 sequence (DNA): TGTGCCAGCTCAAGGATCGTCCTAGCGGGGGGTACAAACACGGGCAATGAGCAGTTCTTC. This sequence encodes CASSRIVLAGGTNTGNEQFF.

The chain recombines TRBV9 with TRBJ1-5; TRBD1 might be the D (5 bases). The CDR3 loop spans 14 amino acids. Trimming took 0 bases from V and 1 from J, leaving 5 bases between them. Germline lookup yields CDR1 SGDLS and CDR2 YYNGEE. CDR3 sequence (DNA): TGTGCCAGCAGCGTAGGACAGAGCAATCAGCCCCAGCATTTT. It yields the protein CASSVGQSNQPQHF.

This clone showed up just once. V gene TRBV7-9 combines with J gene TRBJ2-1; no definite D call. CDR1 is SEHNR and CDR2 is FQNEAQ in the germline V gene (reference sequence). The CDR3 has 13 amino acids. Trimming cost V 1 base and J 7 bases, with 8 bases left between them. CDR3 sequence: CASSLVILNEQFF. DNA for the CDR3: TGTGCCAGCAGCTTAGTCATATTAAATGAGCAGTTCTTC.

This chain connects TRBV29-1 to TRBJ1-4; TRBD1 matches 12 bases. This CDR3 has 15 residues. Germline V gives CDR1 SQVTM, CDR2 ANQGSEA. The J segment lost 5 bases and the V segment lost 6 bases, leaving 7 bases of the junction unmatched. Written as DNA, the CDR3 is TGCAGCGTAACCGGGACAGGGGGCTCAAATGAAAAACTGTTTTTT. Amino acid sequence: CSVTGTGGSNEKLFF.

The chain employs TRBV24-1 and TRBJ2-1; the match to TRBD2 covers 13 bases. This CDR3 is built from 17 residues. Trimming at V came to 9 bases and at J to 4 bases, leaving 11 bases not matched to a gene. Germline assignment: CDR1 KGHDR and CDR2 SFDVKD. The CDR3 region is CATPLAGGAPTYNEQFF. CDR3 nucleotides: TGTGCCACCCCACTAGCGGGGGGGGCCCCGACTTACAATGAGCAGTTCTTC.

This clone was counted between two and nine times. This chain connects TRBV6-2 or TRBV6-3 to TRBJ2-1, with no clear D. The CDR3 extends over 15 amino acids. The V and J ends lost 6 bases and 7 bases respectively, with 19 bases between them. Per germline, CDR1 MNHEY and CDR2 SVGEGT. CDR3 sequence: CASSPDTTFSNEQFF. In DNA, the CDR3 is TGTGCCAGCAGCCCAGACACAACTTTTTCAAATGAGCAGTTCTTC.

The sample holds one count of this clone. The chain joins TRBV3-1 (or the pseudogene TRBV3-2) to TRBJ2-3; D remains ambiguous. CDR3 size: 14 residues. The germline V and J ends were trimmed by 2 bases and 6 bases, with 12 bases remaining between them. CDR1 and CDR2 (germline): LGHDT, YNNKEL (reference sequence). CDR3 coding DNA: TGTGCCAGCAGCCAATCAAATAGCCCGGATACGCAGTATTTT. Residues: CASSQSNSPDTQYF.

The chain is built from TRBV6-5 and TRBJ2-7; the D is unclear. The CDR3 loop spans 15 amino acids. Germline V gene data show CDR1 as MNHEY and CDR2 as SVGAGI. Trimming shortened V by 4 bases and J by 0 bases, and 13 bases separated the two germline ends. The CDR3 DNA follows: TGTGCCAGCAGTTCTCTACTGGTTAACTCCTACGAGCAGTACTTC. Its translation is CASSSLLVNSYEQYF.